Listed below are T cell receptor beta chains from one sample, sequenced in a study of patients and donors after allogeneic stem cell transplantation. TCRdb re-derived calls from the RT-PCR reads in MiXCR, one entry per CDR3 protein. The sample carries about a million distinct CDR3 sequences, around 17% recorded once. The sequenced material came from blood, either unsorted or a sorted T cell fraction (not recorded which). The receptors were sampled from a human donor who was either an allogeneic HSCT recipient or a stem cell or donor lymphocyte infusion donor (not recorded which). It is not recorded whose cells these are; they may come from a transplant donor. Each CDR3 is given with its conserved first and last residue. Each record gives: clone size, V gene, J gene, D gene, CDR3 protein, CDR3 DNA. The D gene is left open where the match is weak. Expanded clones are given a class, and other clones once, few, many or no size at all.

abundance: -; v_gene: TRBV5-1; j_gene: TRBJ2-3; d_gene: TRBD2; CDR3aa: CASSLRVAGESDTQYF; CDR3nt: TGCGCCAGCAGCTTAAGGGTAGCGGGAGAATCAGATACGCAGTATTTT
abundance: -; v_gene: TRBV30; j_gene: TRBJ2-2; d_gene: -; CDR3aa: CAWSVRGQGNTGELFF; CDR3nt: TGTGCCTGGAGTGTACGTGGGCAGGGAAACACCGGGGAGCTGTTTTTT
abundance: -; v_gene: TRBV7-2; j_gene: TRBJ1-1; d_gene: -; CDR3aa: CASSPESGGTEAFF; CDR3nt: TGTGCCAGCAGCCCCGAGAGCGGGGGCACTGAAGCTTTCTTT
abundance: -; v_gene: TRBV7-9; j_gene: TRBJ1-2; d_gene: -; CDR3aa: CASSRLWGTGYGYTF; CDR3nt: TGTGCCAGCAGCCGGCTATGGGGAACTGGCTATGGCTACACCTTC
abundance: -; v_gene: TRBV9; j_gene: TRBJ1-6; d_gene: TRBD1; CDR3aa: CASSGQGEGNSPLHF; CDR3nt: TGTGCCAGCAGCGGACAGGGGGAAGGGAATTCACCCCTCCACTTT
abundance: few; v_gene: TRBV6-1; j_gene: TRBJ2-3; d_gene: TRBD2; CDR3aa: CASFPGLAGADTQYF; CDR3nt: TGTGCCAGCTTTCCGGGACTAGCGGGAGCAGATACGCAGTATTTT
abundance: few; v_gene: TRBV7-2; j_gene: TRBJ2-1; d_gene: -; CDR3aa: CASSLRMTGPSYNEQFF; CDR3nt: TGTGCCAGCAGCTTGAGAATGACAGGCCCCTCCTACAATGAGCAGTTCTTC
abundance: few; v_gene: TRBV5-6; j_gene: TRBJ1-5; d_gene: TRBD1; CDR3aa: CASSLNRGRGNQPQHF; CDR3nt: TGTGCCAGCAGCCTCAACAGGGGTCGAGGCAATCAGCCCCAGCATTTT
abundance: -; v_gene: TRBV9; j_gene: TRBJ2-6; d_gene: -; CDR3aa: CASSDGGPGANVLTF; CDR3nt: TGTGCCAGCAGCGATGGGGGACCAGGGGCCAACGTCCTGACTTTC
abundance: -; v_gene: TRBV9; j_gene: TRBJ1-6; d_gene: TRBD1; CDR3aa: CASSDPGGSPLHF; CDR3nt: TGTGCCAGCAGCGACCCAGGGGGCTCACCCCTCCACTTT
abundance: -; v_gene: TRBV12-3/TRBV12-4; j_gene: TRBJ2-5; d_gene: -; CDR3aa: CASTNPPGTQYF; CDR3nt: TGTGCCAGCACAAACCCGCCCGGGACCCAGTACTTC
abundance: -; v_gene: TRBV7-3; j_gene: TRBJ2-3; d_gene: -; CDR3aa: CASSSYSEDTQYF; CDR3nt: TGTGCCAGCAGCTCATACTCCGAAGATACGCAGTATTTT
abundance: few; v_gene: TRBV28; j_gene: TRBJ1-1; d_gene: -; CDR3aa: CASSFGERRNEAFF; CDR3nt: TGTGCCAGCAGTTTTGGGGAGAGACGGAACGAAGCTTTCTTT
abundance: few; v_gene: TRBV20-1; j_gene: TRBJ1-6; d_gene: -; CDR3aa: CSARFDKGWDSPLHF; CDR3nt: TGCAGTGCTAGATTTGATAAGGGATGGGATTCACCCCTCCACTTT
abundance: few; v_gene: TRBV20-1; j_gene: TRBJ2-7; d_gene: TRBD2; CDR3aa: CSARDRLAGDSYEQYF; CDR3nt: TGCAGTGCTAGAGATCGCCTAGCGGGGGACTCCTACGAGCAGTACTTC
abundance: few; v_gene: TRBV6-5; j_gene: TRBJ2-3; d_gene: -; CDR3aa: CASSYSAGRRGDTQYF; CDR3nt: TGTGCCAGCAGTTACTCGGCAGGAAGAAGAGGAGATACGCAGTATTTT
abundance: few; v_gene: TRBV12-3/TRBV12-4; j_gene: TRBJ2-7; d_gene: TRBD1; CDR3aa: CASSPGQGGVGEQYF; CDR3nt: TGTGCCAGCAGTCCCGGACAGGGGGGTGTCGGCGAGCAGTACTTC
abundance: few; v_gene: TRBV18; j_gene: TRBJ2-5; d_gene: TRBD1; CDR3aa: CASSPIDWDSIIQETQYF; CDR3nt: TGTGCCAGCTCACCTATAGATTGGGACAGCATAATTCAAGAGACCCAGTACTTC
abundance: few; v_gene: TRBV27; j_gene: TRBJ1-1; d_gene: -; CDR3aa: CASSLSGRTLAFF; CDR3nt: TGTGCCAGCAGTTTATCTGGCAGAACTTTGGCTTTCTTT
abundance: -; v_gene: TRBV3-1; j_gene: TRBJ2-7; d_gene: -; CDR3aa: CASSQVISREQYF; CDR3nt: TGTGCCAGCAGCCAAGTAATTTCTCGCGAGCAGTACTTC
abundance: -; v_gene: TRBV5-1; j_gene: TRBJ2-3; d_gene: -; CDR3aa: CASSSLLGDTQYF; CDR3nt: TGCGCCAGCAGCTCGTTGCTAGGGGATACGCAGTATTTT
abundance: -; v_gene: TRBV3-1; j_gene: TRBJ1-5; d_gene: TRBD1; CDR3aa: CASSSGTGGVNQPQHF; CDR3nt: TGTGCCAGCAGCTCCGGGACAGGGGGCGTCAATCAGCCCCAGCATTTT
abundance: -; v_gene: TRBV5-6; j_gene: TRBJ1-2; d_gene: TRBD1; CDR3aa: CASSPPGQGYTF; CDR3nt: TGTGCCAGCAGCCCACCGGGACAGGGTTACACCTTC
abundance: -; v_gene: TRBV29-1; j_gene: TRBJ2-7; d_gene: -; CDR3aa: CSADQGHEQYF; CDR3nt: TGCAGCGCCGACCAGGGCCACGAGCAGTACTTC
abundance: -; v_gene: TRBV20-1; j_gene: TRBJ2-7; d_gene: -; CDR3aa: CSATSRDEQYF; CDR3nt: TGCAGTGCTACCTCTAGGGACGAGCAGTACTTC
abundance: few; v_gene: TRBV4-1; j_gene: TRBJ1-6; d_gene: -; CDR3aa: CASSQLGGRNSPLHF; CDR3nt: TGCGCCAGCAGCCAGCTTGGTGGGAGGAATTCACCCCTCCACTTT
abundance: -; v_gene: TRBV29-1; j_gene: TRBJ2-1; d_gene: -; CDR3aa: CSVDSGGTEQFF; CDR3nt: TGCAGCGTAGACTCGGGGGGCACCGAGCAGTTCTTC
abundance: -; v_gene: TRBV14; j_gene: TRBJ2-1; d_gene: -; CDR3aa: CASSLGLPNNEQFF; CDR3nt: TGTGCCAGCAGCCTGGGACTCCCTAACAATGAGCAGTTCTTC
abundance: few; v_gene: TRBV4-2; j_gene: TRBJ1-3; d_gene: -; CDR3aa: CASSVTGTSGNTIYF; CDR3nt: TGTGCCAGCAGCGTAACAGGGACCTCTGGAAACACCATATATTTT